These 30 T cell receptor beta chains were all obtained from the same sample, sequenced in a study of post-analysis software for immune sequencing data. Study outcomes and limitations: Relative to controls, patients had 4 or 5 TRBV segments at higher frequency, with TRBV5-6, TRBV5-1 and TRBV20-1 among these.

Which antigens these TCRs recognize remains unknown. Included in the TCR beta cDNA libraries were unique molecular identifiers. In TCRdb, the PCR reads were re-called with MiXCR into one record per CDR3 protein. The profile shows about 560,000 distinct CDR3 sequences, 44% of them singletons. Sample: blood. The receptors were sampled from a girl between 10 and 17 years old with multiple sclerosis.

This clonotype was seen only a few times. This sequence joins TRBV20-1 and TRBJ2-1; no definite D call. This CDR3 has 12 amino acids. Trimming removed 3 bases at V and 7 bases at J, with 10 bases between. The germline V gene encodes CDR1 DFQATT and CDR2 SNEGSKA (reference sequence). CDR3 nucleotides: TGCAGTGCTAGTTTAAGTGAGAATGAGCAGTTCTTC. Its translation: CSASLSENEQFF.

V and J are TRBV6-5 and TRBJ2-3, with 7 bases fitting TRBD2. V gave up 4 bases and J gave up 6 bases; unmatched junction bases: 7. This CDR3 region has 14 residues. The V gene's germline CDR1 is MNHEY and CDR2 SVGAGI. The CDR3 sequence is CASSSAGVGDTQYF. In DNA form, the CDR3 reads TGTGCCAGCAGTTCCGCGGGGGTGGGGGATACGCAGTATTTT.

This clonotype was found many times. This rearrangement joins TRBV7-6 to TRBJ1-2; 7 positions agree with TRBD1. CDR1 SGHVS and CDR2 FNYEAQ come from the germline V gene. The CDR3 has 13 residues. V trimming: 5 bases; J trimming: 6 bases; junction bases outside the gene matches: 6. CDR3 sequence reads: CASSHRTGDGYTF. In nucleotides, the CDR3 is TGTGCCAGCAGCCATAGGACAGGTGATGGCTACACCTTC.

This clonotype was recorded a few times. V and J are TRBV5-5 and TRBJ2-3; D is perhaps TRBD2 (6 bases). From germline, CDR1 is SGHKS and CDR2 YYEKEE (reference sequence). CDR3 length equals 15 residues. V was clipped by 0 bases and J by 6 bases, with 14 bases between them. The CDR3 DNA reads as TGTGCCAGCAGCTTGGCGCCTAGCGTGGAGGATACGCAGTATTTT. This gives the protein CASSLAPSVEDTQYF. The variable domain in full, completed from reference TRBV5-5 and TRBJ2-3, reads DAGVTQSPTHLIKTRGQQVTLRCSPISGHKSVSWYQQVLGQGPQFIFQYYEKEERGRGNFPDRFSARQFPNYSSELNVNALLLGDSALYLCASSLAPSVEDTQYFGPGTRLTVL.

The chain recombines TRBV5-1 with TRBJ2-7, with TRBD2 as a possible D gene (6 bases). This CDR3 spans 15 amino acids. CDR1 and CDR2 from the germline V gene are SGHRS and YFSETQ. The V end was cut by 0 bases, the J end by 0 bases, with 10 bases between. The CDR3 DNA reads TGCGCCAGCAGCTTGGTCCTGGGGGGCTCCTACGAGCAGTACTTC. It yields the protein CASSLVLGGSYEQYF.

This chain links TRBV20-1 with TRBJ1-2, with 8 bases fitting TRBD1. CDR1 is DFQATT and CDR2 is SNEGSKA in the germline V gene (reference sequence). This CDR3 region has 14 residues. The V segment lost 6 bases and the J segment 5 bases; nucleotides outside the gene matches: 11. CDR3 sequence reads: CSAPWTGNRYGYTF. The DNA of the CDR3 is TGCAGTGCCCCCTGGACAGGGAATAGGTATGGCTACACCTTC.

Points on this clonotype: Its ends do not fully match the called genes, so a read error is possible. This chain joins TRBV20-1 and TRBJ2-1, with D perhaps TRBD1 (8 bases). The germline V gene encodes CDR1 DFQATT and CDR2 SNEGSKA (reference sequence). The CDR3 runs 14 residues. The CDR3 protein is CNARGGQVYNEQFF. The CDR3 nucleotides read TGCAATGCTAGGGGGGGACAGGTGTACAATGAGCAGTTCTTC.

This clonotype appeared a few times. The junction does not match germline at one end; this may be a read error. This chain links TRBV7-7 with TRBJ2-1, with 8 bases lining up with TRBD1. Germline lookup yields CDR1 SSHAT and CDR2 FNYEAQ (reference sequence). The CDR3 is made up of 13 amino acids. CDR3 sequence (DNA): TGTGCTAGCAGCTTGGACAGGGCCAATGAGCAGTTCTTC. This gives the protein CASSLDRANEQFF.

The chain employs TRBV11-2 and TRBJ2-3; the match to TRBD1 covers 7 bases. V was pared by 5 bases and J by 6 bases, with 11 bases of the junction left unmatched. CDR3 length: 15 amino acids. Germline V gene sequence: CDR1 SGHAT, CDR2 FQNNGV. CDR3 protein: CASSLEGAIIDTQYF. CDR3 in DNA: TGTGCCAGCAGCCTCGAGGGGGCAATCATTGATACGCAGTATTTT.

This sequence joins TRBV28 and TRBJ1-4; TRBD1 agrees at 7 bases. The V gene end was trimmed by 5 bases and the J gene end by 5 bases; junction bases not matched to a gene: 5. CDR1 and CDR2 (germline): MDHEN, SYDVKM. The CDR3 consists of 14 residues. CDR3: CASSPGDRNEKLFF. The CDR3 coding sequence is TGTGCCAGCAGTCCTGGGGACAGAAATGAAAAACTGTTTTTT.

The chain uses TRBV7-2 and TRBJ2-1; 8 bases line up with TRBD1. The J segment lost 11 bases and the V segment lost 5 bases, leaving 8 bases of the junction unmatched. The CDR3 totals 13 residues. CDR1 and CDR2 (germline): SGHTA, FQGNSA. The CDR3 loop is CASSLTRQGQQFF. CDR3 in DNA: TGTGCCAGCAGCCTGACGCGACAGGGGCAGCAGTTCTTC.

The rearrangement links TRBV29-1 to TRBJ1-2; D is unclear. Trimming left V 1 base short and J 0 bases short, with 6 bases between. CDR1 and CDR2 (germline): SQVTM, ANQGSEA. This CDR3 contains 13 residues. The CDR3 DNA follows: TGCAGCGTTGAAGTACCGCCTAACTATGGCTACACCTTC. It translates to CSVEVPPNYGYTF.

This clonotype was counted only a few times. V is TRBV10-2 and J is TRBJ1-2, with 7 positions matching TRBD1. The V gene end was trimmed by 2 bases and the J gene end by 6 bases; junction bases not matched to a gene: 12. The germline V gene encodes CDR1 WSHSY and CDR2 SAAADI. The CDR3 runs 16 residues. CDR3 residues: CASSETPRDSANGYTF. DNA of the CDR3: TGCGCCAGCAGTGAGACCCCTCGGGACAGTGCTAATGGCTACACCTTC.

This clonotype turned up a few times. The chain employs TRBV7-2 and TRBJ2-1; D is unresolved. The CDR3 runs 14 residues. Germline CDR1 and CDR2: SGHTA and FQGNSA. V was shortened by 5 bases and J by 3 bases, with 11 bases between the two germline ends. CDR3 DNA sequence: TGTGCCAGCAGCGTATCGACGAGCTACAATGAGCAGTTCTTC. Amino acid sequence: CASSVSTSYNEQFF.

The chain employs TRBV29-1 and TRBJ1-2; maybe TRBD1 (6 bases). The CDR3 is 13 residues long. V was shortened by 6 bases and J by 6 bases, with 17 bases between the two germline ends. Germline values: CDR1 SQVTM, CDR2 ANQGSEA. CDR3 in amino acids: CSVRGQLTHGYTF. CDR3 in DNA: TGCAGCGTGAGGGGACAACTAACTCATGGCTACACCTTC.

The J gene is TRBJ2-5, the V gene TRBV7-2; the D gene is possibly TRBD2 (6 bases). The assigned J gene may be wrong: the sequence end matches TRBJ2-7 better. Germline CDR1 SGHTA, CDR2 FQGNSA. The length of the CDR3 is 17 residues. In DNA, the CDR3 is TGTGCCAGCAGCCTGTCTTCTAGCGCAAGCTTAAAGTACGAGCAGTACTTC. Amino acid sequence: CASSLSSSASLKYEQYF.

The chain recombines TRBV28 with TRBJ2-1; D is uncertain. Germline values: CDR1 MDHEN, CDR2 SYDVKM. V lost 5 bases to trimming and J lost 9 bases, with 14 bases between them. The CDR3 loop spans 13 amino acids. DNA of the CDR3: TGTGCCAGCAGTGACTCGAACGTAAGTGAGCAGTTCTTC. Protein sequence: CASSDSNVSEQFF.

This clonotype came up a few times. This sequence joins TRBV5-1 and TRBJ1-1, with D possibly being TRBD1 (6 bases). The CDR3 extends over 13 amino acids. Between the trimmed V and J ends, which lost 6 bases and 4 bases, there was a span of 13 bases. CDR1 is SGHRS, CDR2 YFSETQ, per germline. CDR3 in DNA: TGCGCCAGCACCGTACAGGGAAGCACTGAAGCTTTCTTT. It yields the protein CASTVQGSTEAFF.

V is TRBV6-5 and J is TRBJ1-5; D remains ambiguous. The ends were cut back, 8 bases at V and 3 bases at J, with 11 bases in the middle. The germline V gene encodes CDR1 MNHEY and CDR2 SVGAGI. The CDR3 contains 13 residues. For the CDR3, the DNA is TGTGCCAGCGGCCTACGATTCAATCAGCCCCAGCATTTT. It yields the protein CASGLRFNQPQHF.

V is TRBV3-1 and J is TRBJ2-3; no clear D. The germline V gene encodes CDR1 LGHDT and CDR2 YNNKEL (reference sequence). Trimming removed 1 base at V and 2 bases at J, with 10 bases between. The CDR3 spans 15 residues. The CDR3 protein is CASSQGLSATDTQYF. The CDR3, as DNA: TGTGCCAGCAGCCAAGGACTTTCGGCCACAGATACGCAGTATTTT.

The chain links TRBV3-1 to TRBJ2-1, with 16 nucleotides matching TRBD2. In germline, CDR1 is LGHDT, CDR2 YNNKEL (reference sequence). V shed 4 bases, J shed 2 bases, and the junction held 8 bases outside the gene matches. The CDR3 length is 19 residues. CDR3 DNA sequence: TGTGCCAGCAGCCCGACCGGGACTAGCGGGGGGGGAACCTACAATGAGCAGTTCTTC. Protein product: CASSPTGTSGGGTYNEQFF.

This clonotype was counted many times. The chain carries TRBV7-2 and TRBJ2-1; 11 bases fit TRBD2. CDR3 length: 15 amino acids. Unmatched junction bases numbered 3, after V lost 5 bases and J lost 3 bases. Germline CDR1 is SGHTA and CDR2 is FQGNSA. The DNA for the CDR3 is TGTGCCAGCAGCGTTCTAGCGGGAGGCTACAATGAGCAGTTCTTC. It encodes CASSVLAGGYNEQFF.

The CDR3 sequence: CSVEDYGTGYYGYTF. The DNA of the CDR3 is TGCAGCGTTGAAGATTATGGGACAGGGTACTATGGCTACACCTTC. The rearrangement uses TRBV29-1 and TRBJ1-2; 9 bases are shared with TRBD1. Trimming removed 0 bases from V and 3 bases from J; junction bases left unmatched: 5. In germline, CDR1 is SQVTM, CDR2 ANQGSEA. The CDR3 extends over 15 amino acids.

The V call is TRBV3-1, the J call TRBJ2-7; possible D gene TRBD2, 6 bases. Germline CDR1 LGHDT, CDR2 YNNKEL (reference sequence). The CDR3 loop spans 15 amino acids. V lost 6 bases and J lost 2, with 17 bases in between. The CDR3 reads CASRARAGPAYEQYF. As DNA, the CDR3 is TGTGCCAGCAGGGCGAGGGCGGGACCGGCCTACGAGCAGTACTTC.

CDR3 DNA sequence: TGCAGTGCTAATACAGGGACTGAGCAGTTCTTC. Its protein product is CSANTGTEQFF. This chain uses TRBV20-1 with TRBJ2-1, with D possibly TRBD1 on 6 matching bases. The germline V gene encodes CDR1 DFQATT and CDR2 SNEGSKA (reference sequence). Trimming shortened V by 4 bases and J by 9 bases, and 10 bases separated the two germline ends. This CDR3 region has 11 residues.

This clonotype was observed a handful of times. This chain links TRBV12-3 or TRBV12-4 with TRBJ2-5; TRBD2 might be the D (7 bases). The CDR3 contains 13 residues. Trimming took 7 bases from V and 5 from J, leaving 14 bases between them. The CDR3 protein is CASMVGGRETQYF. Here the CDR3 DNA reads TGTGCCAGCATGGTCGGGGGGCGGGAGACCCAGTACTTC.

The count of this clonotype is one. V and J are TRBV6-5 and TRBJ1-2, with 9 bases identical to TRBD1. Trimming took 6 bases from V and 4 from J; bases not matched to a gene: 3. Germline values: CDR1 MNHEY, CDR2 SVGAGI. This CDR3 has 13 amino acids. CDR3 in DNA: TGTGCCAGCAGGGTACAGGGGGCCTATGGCTACACCTTC. Translating gives CASRVQGAYGYTF.

Concerning this clonotype itself: A read error may explain this, as a much larger clone is one base away. The V call is TRBV25-1, the J call TRBJ2-1, with 8 bases identical to TRBD2. TRBJ2-7 explains the end of the DNA better; the J call may be wrong. CDR1 is MGHDK and CDR2 is SYGVNS in the germline V gene. CDR3 length equals 16 residues. DNA for the CDR3: TGTGCCAGCCGGGCGGGGGGATCCGAACTTTACAATGAGCAGTACTTC. Amino acid sequence: CASRAGGSELYNEQYF.

V is TRBV5-1 and J is TRBJ2-6; a weak D match, TRBD1 (5 bases). CDR1 and CDR2 (germline): SGHRS, YFSETQ. This CDR3 contains 16 residues. Trimming pared 1 base from V and 1 base from J, leaving 9 bases between. This chain's CDR3 is CASSLMDISGANVLTF. The CDR3 coding sequence is TGCGCCAGCAGCTTGATGGACATTTCTGGGGCCAACGTCCTGACTTTC. The whole variable domain, remainder taken from reference TRBV5-1 and TRBJ2-6, is KAGVTQTPRYLIKTRGQQVTLSCSPISGHRSVSWYQQTPGQGLQFLFEYFSETQRNKGNFPGRFSGRQFSNSRSEMNVSTLELGDSALYLCASSLMDISGANVLTFGAGSRLTVL.

The chain is built from TRBV20-1 and TRBJ2-4; 14 bases match TRBD2. Germline V gene data show CDR1 as DFQATT and CDR2 as SNEGSKA (reference sequence). V gave up 0 bases and J gave up 13 bases; unmatched junction bases: 5. The CDR3 is 14 residues long. The CDR3: CSARDRGLAGEQYF. CDR3 DNA sequence: TGCAGTGCTAGAGATCGGGGACTAGCGGGGGAGCAGTACTTC.